The 20 T cell receptor beta chains in this list originate from one sample, sequenced in a study of blood T cell repertoires in COVID-19. Sequenced by immunoSEQ multiplex PCR; TCRdb stores in-frame clones only, minus some. This sample has more than 35,000 clones, with 69% found just once. The specimen sequenced was peripheral blood. The receptor set was obtained from a man older than 75 with acute or convalescent COVID-19.

This chain joins TRBV7-2 and TRBJ1-2; 9 nucleotides match TRBD1. The CDR3 covers 13 residues. Germline CDR1 SGHTA, CDR2 FQGNSA. Trimming cost V 7 bases and J 8 bases; bases outside gene matches: 8. The chain's CDR3 is CASNLQGARGYTF. For the CDR3, the DNA is TGTGCCAGCAACCTACAGGGGGCGCGGGGCTACACCTTC.

This sequence joins TRBV7-3 and TRBJ2-1, with 13 bases lining up with TRBD2. Per germline, CDR1 SGHTA and CDR2 FQGTGA. V lost 2 bases, J lost 15 bases, and 7 bases stayed unmatched. The CDR3 length is 14 residues. CDR3 nucleotide sequence: TGTGCCAGCAGCTTATCAACTAGCGGGGGGGCCATGTTCTTC. Encoded protein: CASSLSTSGGAMFF.

The chain carries TRBV7-6 and TRBJ1-3; no clear D. V was shortened by 0 bases and J by 0 bases, with 9 bases between the two germline ends. This CDR3 region has 16 residues. Germline assignment: CDR1 SGHVS and CDR2 FNYEAQ. CDR3 residues: CASSLAGANSGNTIYF. CDR3 bases: TGTGCCAGCAGCTTAGCGGGCGCCAACTCTGGAAACACCATATATTTT.

The CDR3 protein is CASSFLAGIPYEQYF. The CDR3 DNA sequence: TGTGCCAGCAGTTTTTTAGCGGGAATACCCTACGAGCAGTACTTC. The V gene is TRBV28, the J gene TRBJ2-7; 8 nucleotides align to TRBD2. The V and J ends lost 3 bases and 2 bases, in that order; junction bases with no gene match: 6. Germline values: CDR1 MDHEN, CDR2 SYDVKM. This CDR3 region has 15 residues.

This CDR3 is CASGSRLAGDNEQFF. DNA for the CDR3: TGTGCTAGTGGTTCCCGACTAGCGGGGGACAATGAGCAGTTCTTC. The chain links TRBV12-5 to TRBJ2-1; 12 bases line up with TRBD2. Trimming removed 4 bases from V and 5 bases from J; junction bases left unmatched: 3. CDR1 is LGHNT, CDR2 FRNRAP, per germline. The CDR3 has 15 residues.

The V call is TRBV7-8, the J call TRBJ2-5; TRBD1 matches at 7 bases. CDR1 and CDR2 from the germline V gene are SGHVS and FQNEAQ. V shed 1 base and J 4 bases; nucleotides not matched to a gene: 3. This CDR3 is built from 14 residues. The CDR3 protein is CASSLDRGRETQYF. The CDR3 region has the DNA TGTGCCAGCAGCTTAGACAGGGGAAGAGAGACCCAGTACTTC.

The V and J genes are TRBV30 and TRBJ1-2, with a possible D match to TRBD1 (5 bases). The CDR3 loop spans 15 amino acids. The V and J ends lost 6 bases and 7 bases respectively, with 24 bases between them. The V gene's germline CDR1 is GTSNPN and CDR2 SVGIG (reference sequence). CDR3 loop: CACPPADIQRSGYTF. The CDR3 nucleotides are TGTGCCTGTCCCCCCGCGGACATTCAGCGATCTGGCTACACCTTC.

The rearrangement joins TRBV5-6 to TRBJ1-1; 8 bases align to TRBD1. CDR1 is SGHDT, CDR2 YYEEEE, per germline. The CDR3 is made up of 14 amino acids. V gave up 5 bases and J gave up 1 base; unmatched junction bases: 4. CDR3 residues: CASRGQGRNTEAFF. CDR3 DNA sequence: TGTGCCAGCAGAGGACAGGGAAGGAACACTGAAGCTTTCTTT.

The J gene is TRBJ1-1, the V gene TRBV6-5; the D gene is possibly TRBD1 (5 bases). This CDR3 has 14 residues. CDR1 MNHEY and CDR2 SVGAGI come from the germline V gene. Trimming removed 9 bases at V and 4 bases at J, with 18 bases between. DNA for the CDR3: TGTGCCAGTACTACTTCTGGGGGGGGCACTGAAGCTTTCTTT. Translation gives CASTTSGGGTEAFF.

This sequence joins TRBV10-3 and TRBJ1-2; the D is unclear. Trimming shortened V by 2 bases and J by 1 base, and 11 bases separated the two germline ends. Looked up from germline, CDR1 is ENHRY and CDR2 is SYGVKD. The CDR3 loop spans 15 amino acids. The CDR3 is CAISEGGGDNYGYTF. The CDR3 coding sequence is TGTGCCATCAGTGAGGGAGGTGGGGATAACTATGGCTACACCTTC.

In this sample, this clone turned up a few times. J is TRBJ1-1 and V is TRBV7-2, with D unresolved. Trimming removed 2 bases at V and 6 bases at J, with 13 bases between. Germline assignment: CDR1 SGHTA and CDR2 FQGNSA. This CDR3 spans 14 amino acids. CDR3 sequence: CASSLHTIGSEAFF. The CDR3 DNA reads as TGTGCCAGCAGCTTACATACTATCGGGTCTGAAGCTTTCTTT.

The rearrangement uses TRBV19 and TRBJ1-2; D call uncertain. Trimming cost V 1 base and J 4 bases, with 16 bases left between them. The length of the CDR3 is 16 residues. Germline V lookup: CDR1 LNHDA, CDR2 SQIVND (reference sequence). CDR3 in DNA: TGTGCCAGTAGTATAGTACTGGTGGTTTTTGGCTATGGCTACACCTTC. It specifies CASSIVLVVFGYGYTF.

CDR3 bases: TGTGCCACCAGCAGGAGAGGAACAGGGGAAGAGACCCAGTACTTC. Translated, it gives CATSRRGTGEETQYF. The J gene is TRBJ2-5, the V gene TRBV15; TRBD1 agrees at 7 bases. CDR3 length: 15 amino acids. V was pared by 3 bases and J by 3 bases, with 7 bases of the junction left unmatched. Per germline, CDR1 LNHNV and CDR2 YYDKDF (reference sequence).

The gene calls are TRBV5-1 and TRBJ2-1, with D hard to call. The germline V gene encodes CDR1 SGHRS and CDR2 YFSETQ. The length of the CDR3 is 13 residues. The germline V and J ends were trimmed by 5 bases and 7 bases, with 13 bases remaining between them. The CDR3 sequence: CASRIAEVNEQFF. The CDR3 DNA reads as TGCGCCAGCAGGATTGCGGAAGTTAATGAGCAGTTCTTC.

J is TRBJ1-2 and V is TRBV5-1; no reliable D call. The CDR3 is 13 residues long. V was pared by 1 base and J by 5 bases, with 9 bases between. The germline V gene has CDR1 SGHRS and CDR2 YFSETQ. Written as DNA, the CDR3 is TGCGCCAGCAGCTTGACCGGACTTTATGGCTACACCTTC. Amino acids: CASSLTGLYGYTF. Using reference TRBV5-1 and TRBJ1-2 for the parts outside the CDR3, the full variable domain is KAGVTQTPRYLIKTRGQQVTLSCSPISGHRSVSWYQQTPGQGLQFLFEYFSETQRNKGNFPGRFSGRQFSNSRSEMNVSTLELGDSALYLCASSLTGLYGYTFGSGTRLTVV.

This clone has a single count. Here the CDR3 DNA reads TGTGCCACCAGCGCCGGGACAGGGGGCCATCGCAATCAGCCCCAGCATTTT. Amino acid sequence: CATSAGTGGHRNQPQHF. V usage is TRBV24-1 and J usage is TRBJ1-5, with 12 bases identical to TRBD1. In germline, CDR1 is KGHDR, CDR2 SFDVKD. The CDR3 loop spans 17 amino acids. Losses at the gene ends were 7 bases for V and 2 bases for J; bases not matched to a gene: 8.

The V gene is TRBV6-1, the J gene TRBJ1-1; 10 bases align to TRBD1. CDR1 is MNHNS and CDR2 is SASEGT in the germline V gene. The CDR3 is 14 residues long. With 3 bases clipped from V and 10 bases from J, the junction kept 8 bases outside the gene matches. The CDR3 here is CASSDLGQGEVAFF. CDR3 DNA: TGTGCCAGCAGTGACCTCGGACAGGGGGAGGTAGCTTTCTTT.

The chain recombines TRBV18 with TRBJ2-3; TRBD2 agrees at 11 bases. Losses at the gene ends were 0 bases for V and 2 bases for J; bases not matched to a gene: 4. This CDR3 contains 17 residues. Germline CDR1 KGHSH, CDR2 LQKENI. CDR3 protein: CASSPPVSGGVTDTQYF. The CDR3 bases are TGTGCCAGCTCACCACCGGTTAGCGGGGGGGTCACAGATACGCAGTATTTT.

This clone was detected only a few times. This chain connects TRBV19 to TRBJ2-3; 9 nucleotides agree with TRBD2. From germline, CDR1 is LNHDA and CDR2 SQIVND (reference sequence). V was clipped by 5 bases and J by 3 bases; unmatched bases: 6. CDR3 length: 15 amino acids. CDR3 coding DNA: TGTGCCAGTAGTGCCTCCAGCGGGGGGACAGATACGCAGTATTTT. Translation gives CASSASSGGTDTQYF.

This clone was seen more than once but under ten times. CDR3 coding DNA: TGTGCCAGCAGCCAGGAGGGATACACAGATACGCAGTATTTT. Its protein is CASSQEGYTDTQYF. J is TRBJ2-3 and V is TRBV3-1 (or the pseudogene TRBV3-2); possibly TRBD2 for D (6 bases). This CDR3 region has 14 residues. The V end was cut by 3 bases, the J end by 2 bases, with 9 bases between. Germline V gene lookup returns CDR1 LGHDT and CDR2 YNNKEL (reference sequence).